This T cell receptor (beta chain) is from a study of cytomegalovirus exposure and HLA in healthy donors. Nominal health characterized the donors when sampled, though unrecorded immune exposures were likely. The study ran its PCR with 60 Vbeta and 13 Jbeta primers. Profiling relied on immunoSEQ multiplex PCR, and the TCRdb table lists in-frame clones only, not all of them. The sample has about 210,000 clones; approximately 86% are singletons. Germline V gene sequence: CDR1 SGDLS, CDR2 YYNGEE. The CDR3 length is 18 residues. V shed 3 bases, J shed 3 bases, and the junction held 15 bases outside the gene matches. General study points: In a later analysis, V- and J-gene trimming of beta chains associated with a DCLRE1C missense variant, replicated independently. HLA alleles were associated with 16,000 or so TCR beta sequences in a later analysis at 0.05 false discovery rate.

With respect to this clone: Antigen: not known.

Sequenced: PBMCs. The chain joins TRBV9 to TRBJ2-1, with 7 bases that match TRBD2. This clonotype was sampled from a woman aged 30 to 39 in good health and CMV-seronegative. The CDR3: CASSALGWGRDGYNEQFF. DNA for the CDR3: TGTGCCAGCAGCGCCCTAGGGTGGGGGAGGGACGGCTACAATGAGCAGTTCTTC.